This T cell receptor beta chain stems from a study of blood T cell repertoires in COVID-19. Only in-frame clones appear in the TCRdb table, and some are missing; sequencing was by immunoSEQ multiplex PCR. The sample holds over 75,000 clones; 75% to 90% are singletons and the top ten take about 10%. Germline loops: CDR1 ENHRY, CDR2 SYGVKD. Trimming took 10 bases from V and 1 from J, leaving 16 bases between them. The CDR3 is 14 amino acids. This chain connects TRBV10-3 to TRBJ1-1, with D tentatively TRBD1 (6 bases). The material sequenced was peripheral blood. The sequence derives from a human donor in a cohort sampled during active COVID-19. Here the CDR3 reads CATLAGTTNTEAFF. For the CDR3, the DNA is TGTGCCACTCTAGCCGGGACAACGAACACTGAAGCTTTCTTT.